One and the same sample provided the 29 T cell receptor beta chains below, sequenced in a study of shared clonotypes between healthy human individuals. The data were produced by immunoSEQ multiplex PCR, yet TCRdb's version contains in-frame clones alone and is incomplete. The sample consists of 2,100,000 or so clones, approximately 95% of them appearing once. The material sequenced was naive CD4+ T cells sorted from blood. Specified subset: CD45RA+ positively selected. Receptors were obtained from a man between 18 and 35 years old in good health.

V usage is TRBV27 and J usage is TRBJ1-1, with a possible D match to TRBD1 (6 bases). CDR1 and CDR2 from the germline V gene are MNHEY and SMNVEV (reference sequence). V shed 6 bases and J shed 8 bases, with 16 bases lying between them. This CDR3 spans 13 amino acids. This chain's CDR3 is CASREQGRREAFF. In DNA, the CDR3 is TGTGCCAGCAGGGAACAGGGCCGGCGGGAAGCTTTCTTT.

This chain links TRBV28 with TRBJ2-7; 9 nucleotides line up with TRBD1. The CDR3 is 15 amino acids. V lost 7 bases to trimming and J lost 4 bases; unmatched junction nucleotides: 11. CDR1 and CDR2 (germline): MDHEN, SYDVKM. In nucleotides, the CDR3 is TGTGCCAGCACACACCGGGACAGGGCTGTATACGAGCAGTACTTC. This sequence encodes CASTHRDRAVYEQYF.

The chain carries TRBV10-2 and TRBJ2-2, with 8 bases that match TRBD2. This CDR3 region has 13 residues. Per germline, CDR1 WSHSY and CDR2 SAAADI. Trimming removed 7 bases from V and 6 bases from J; junction bases left unmatched: 4. CDR3 protein: CASTRSGAGELFF. The CDR3 bases are TGCGCCAGCACCCGTAGCGGGGCCGGGGAGCTGTTTTTT.

The chain has TRBV7-9 and TRBJ1-6, with TRBD1 as a possible D gene (5 bases). The V end was cut by 2 bases, the J end by 12 bases, with 14 bases between. CDR3 length: 14 amino acids. The V gene's germline CDR1 is SEHNR and CDR2 FQNEAQ (reference sequence). Written as DNA, the CDR3 is TGTGCCAGCAGCTTATCGCCAGGGCGTCAACCCCTCCACTTT. Residues: CASSLSPGRQPLHF.

V and J are TRBV6-5 and TRBJ2-3; unclear D gene. The CDR3 has 13 residues. Germline lookup yields CDR1 MNHEY and CDR2 SVGAGI. Trimming shortened V by 4 bases and J by 5 bases, and 10 bases separated the two germline ends. Here the CDR3 DNA reads TGTGCCAGCAGTTTCTCCGTGGGAGATACGCAGTATTTT. Amino acids: CASSFSVGDTQYF.

The CDR3 is CSVAETSGMADTQYF. CDR3 in DNA: TGCAGCGTTGCCGAGACTAGCGGGATGGCAGATACGCAGTATTTT. The chain carries TRBV29-1 and TRBJ2-3; 11 bases line up with TRBD2. The trim removed 4 bases at V and 4 bases at J, leaving 7 bases unmatched. The CDR3 loop spans 15 amino acids. Germline V lookup: CDR1 SQVTM, CDR2 ANQGSEA.

To note about this clone: Other nucleotide sequences in the sample specify the same CDR3. The chain carries TRBV30 and TRBJ2-3; D unclear. The CDR3 totals 11 residues. The ends were cut back, 3 bases at V and 3 bases at J, with 4 bases in the middle. CDR1 and CDR2 (germline): GTSNPN, SVGIG (reference sequence). The CDR3 is CAWSATDTQYF. In nucleotides, the CDR3 is TGTGCCTGGAGCGCGACAGATACGCAGTATTTT.

The rearrangement uses TRBV5-6 and TRBJ1-1; TRBD1 matches 9 bases. Germline V gene sequence: CDR1 SGHDT, CDR2 YYEEEE. V trimming: 2 bases; J trimming: 5 bases; junction bases outside the gene matches: 7. CDR3 length equals 15 residues. The CDR3 reads CASSFMGQGGTEAFF. The CDR3 DNA sequence: TGTGCCAGCAGCTTCATGGGACAGGGAGGAACTGAAGCTTTCTTT.

The chain couples TRBV18 to TRBJ1-6; D is unclear. V was pared by 7 bases and J by 6 bases, with 16 bases between. CDR1 and CDR2 (germline): KGHSH, LQKENI. CDR3 length: 15 amino acids. CDR3 coding DNA: TGTGCCAGCTTCTCCCTACGTTCTCCTAATTCACCCCTCCACTTT. This encodes CASFSLRSPNSPLHF. Full variable domain (outside the CDR3, taken from reference TRBV18 and TRBJ1-6): NAGVMQNPRHLVRRRGQEARLRCSPMKGHSHVYWYRQLPEEGLKFMVYLQKENIIDESGMPKERFSAEFPKEGPSILRIQQVVRGDSAAYFCASFSLRSPNSPLHFGNGTRLTVT.

The V call is TRBV6-6, the J call TRBJ1-5; D gene ambiguous. V lost 4 bases to trimming and J lost 7 bases, with 8 bases between them. The germline CDR1 and CDR2 sequences are MNHNY and SVGAGI (reference sequence). This CDR3 spans 12 amino acids. The CDR3 coding sequence is TGTGCCAGCAGTTTCTTAGGCCAGCCCCAGCATTTT. Residues: CASSFLGQPQHF.

This clone was counted a single time. In the same sample, other DNA sequences code for this CDR3. The V gene is TRBV5-1, the J gene TRBJ1-4; D not certain. CDR1 is SGHRS and CDR2 is YFSETQ in the germline V gene. CDR3 length: 14 amino acids. With 0 bases removed from V and 2 bases from J, the gap between germline ends came to 5 bases. CDR3 loop: CASSLGQTNEKLFF. The CDR3 nucleotides are TGCGCCAGCAGCTTGGGTCAGACTAATGAAAAACTGTTTTTT.

The CDR3 bases are TGTGCCAGCAGTTACAGCGGGGACAGAACCTACGAGCAGTACTTC. As protein: CASSYSGDRTYEQYF. J is TRBJ2-7 and V is TRBV6-5; D tentatively fits TRBD1 or TRBD2 (7 bases each). The CDR3 consists of 15 residues. The germline V and J ends were trimmed by 2 bases and 2 bases, with 13 bases remaining between them. Germline CDR1 reads MNHEY; CDR2 reads SVGAGI.

As for this clone: The germline gene is not matched at one end of the junction; a read error may be the cause. The chain recombines TRBV7-7 with TRBJ2-5; D remains ambiguous. CDR1 and CDR2 from the germline V gene are SSHAT and FNYEAQ (reference sequence). The CDR3 contains 13 residues. The DNA for the CDR3 is TGTGCTAGCAGCTCCTCCCCACCAGAGACCCAGTACTTC. As protein: CASSSSPPETQYF.

The CDR3 DNA reads as TGTGCCAGTAGTCACACAACAGGGGGCGTTATGGGCAGCACTGAAGCTTTCTTT. It translates to CASSHTTGGVMGSTEAFF. V usage is TRBV19 and J usage is TRBJ1-1; TRBD1 matches 9 bases. CDR3 size: 18 residues. The V segment lost 5 bases and the J segment 4 bases; nucleotides outside the gene matches: 17. Germline V CDR1 and CDR2: LNHDA, SQIVND (reference sequence).

The chain combines TRBV7-9 with TRBJ2-7, with TRBD2 matching over 9 bases. The CDR3 loop spans 17 amino acids. J lost 9 bases, V lost 4 bases, and 19 bases had no gene match. Per the germline V gene, CDR1 is SEHNR and CDR2 is FQNEAQ (reference sequence). CDR3 loop: CASSSNVDSGSSVGQYF. CDR3 bases: TGTGCCAGCAGCTCCAACGTGGATAGCGGGAGTTCGGTCGGGCAGTACTTC.

The chain has TRBV6-5 and TRBJ2-2; D may be TRBD1 (5 bases). CDR1 is MNHEY and CDR2 is SVGAGI in the germline V gene. Trimming removed 6 bases at V and 5 bases at J, with 13 bases between. This CDR3 has 14 residues. Written as DNA, the CDR3 is TGTGCCAGCAGAAGGGATGGGGCTACCGGGGAGCTGTTTTTT. It encodes CASRRDGATGELFF.

The CDR3 bases are TGTGCCAGTACCCAGGACCAGGGCGTCTCCGGGGAGCTGTTTTTT. This sequence encodes CASTQDQGVSGELFF. The chain carries TRBV19 and TRBJ2-2, with TRBD1 as a possible D gene (5 bases). V was cut by 7 bases and J by 6 bases, with 18 bases left in between. CDR1 and CDR2 (germline): LNHDA, SQIVND (reference sequence). The CDR3 extends over 15 amino acids.

The gene calls are TRBV2 and TRBJ2-2, with TRBD1 matching 7 bases. CDR1 SNHLY and CDR2 FYNNEI come from the germline V gene. The CDR3 is 15 residues long. V shed 6 bases, J shed 1 base, and the junction held 5 bases outside the gene matches. CDR3 region: CASSETGRNTGELFF. Here the CDR3 DNA reads TGTGCCAGCAGCGAGACAGGGAGGAACACCGGGGAGCTGTTTTTT.

This clone was seen only once. The chain has TRBV11-2 and TRBJ2-5, with D unresolved. Germline lookup yields CDR1 SGHAT and CDR2 FQNNGV. The CDR3 is made up of 15 amino acids. The ends were cut back, 1 base at V and 3 bases at J, with 12 bases in the middle. CDR3 sequence reads: CASSLAGAIEETQYF. The DNA for the CDR3 is TGTGCCAGCAGCTTAGCGGGCGCTATCGAAGAGACCCAGTACTTC.

The CDR3 reads CASGTPRYEQYF. The CDR3, as DNA: TGTGCCAGCGGGACACCCCGTTACGAGCAGTACTTC. The V call is TRBV6-5, the J call TRBJ2-7, with TRBD1 as a possible D gene (6 bases). V was shortened by 8 bases and J by 4 bases, with 12 bases between the two germline ends. Germline V gene data show CDR1 as MNHEY and CDR2 as SVGAGI. The CDR3 consists of 12 residues.

The chain couples TRBV11-2 to TRBJ2-2, with D possibly matching TRBD2 (6 bases). From germline, CDR1 is SGHAT and CDR2 FQNNGV. V dropped 5 bases and J dropped 4 bases, with 14 bases sitting between them. CDR3 length: 15 amino acids. The CDR3 DNA reads as TGTGCCAGCAGCCTCCCTGGGGGGTTCACCGGGGAGCTGTTTTTT. Protein sequence: CASSLPGGFTGELFF.

The CDR3 loop reads CASSAVGFNTGELFF. The CDR3 DNA reads TGTGCCAGCAGTGCCGTGGGGTTTAACACCGGGGAGCTGTTTTTT. The V and J genes are TRBV6-4 and TRBJ2-2, with D unresolved. CDR1 and CDR2 (germline): MRHNA, SNTAGT. The CDR3 has 15 residues. The germline V and J ends were trimmed by 4 bases and 2 bases, with 11 bases remaining between them.

The chain employs TRBV5-1 and TRBJ1-1, with a tentative D call TRBD1 (6 bases). From germline, CDR1 is SGHRS and CDR2 YFSETQ. The V and J ends lost 2 bases and 4 bases respectively, with 12 bases between them. The CDR3 extends over 14 amino acids. CDR3 coding DNA: TGCGCCAGCAGCTTCGCCGGAGGGGGCACTGAAGCTTTCTTT. As protein: CASSFAGGGTEAFF.

The rearrangement uses TRBV5-4 and TRBJ2-2, with D unresolved. The CDR3 runs to 15 residues. Germline loops: CDR1 SGHNT, CDR2 YYREEE (reference sequence). Trimming removed 0 bases from V and 5 bases from J, with 11 bases in between. CDR3 amino acids: CASSLDRGVTGELFF. The CDR3 region has the DNA TGTGCCAGCAGCTTGGATCGTGGGGTTACCGGGGAGCTGTTTTTT.

The chain has TRBV9 and TRBJ1-2; a weak D match, TRBD1 (5 bases). V gave up 0 bases and J gave up 0 bases, with 9 bases separating them. Per germline, CDR1 SGDLS and CDR2 YYNGEE. The CDR3 consists of 15 residues. The CDR3 reads CASSVVTGTNYGYTF. CDR3 coding DNA: TGTGCCAGCAGCGTAGTCACAGGAACTAACTATGGCTACACCTTC.

The V and J genes are TRBV7-3 and TRBJ2-7; possible D gene TRBD1, 6 bases. Germline V gene sequence: CDR1 SGHTA, CDR2 FQGTGA. V lost 2 bases and J lost 3, with 8 bases in between. CDR3 length: 13 amino acids. The CDR3 sequence: CASSLEQGYEQYF. In DNA form, the CDR3 reads TGTGCCAGCAGCTTAGAACAGGGCTACGAGCAGTACTTC.

The rearrangement uses TRBV10-3 and TRBJ2-3; tentatively, D is TRBD2 (6 bases). Germline CDR1 ENHRY, CDR2 SYGVKD. The CDR3 sequence is 16 residues long. The V end was cut by 3 bases, the J end by 1 base, with 14 bases between. The CDR3 loop reads CAISDRGALGTDTQYF. CDR3 sequence (DNA): TGTGCCATCAGTGATCGCGGGGCCCTGGGCACAGATACGCAGTATTTT.

The gene calls are TRBV18 and TRBJ2-1; 12 bases map to TRBD2. After removal of 3 bases from V and 7 bases from J, the junction contained 7 bases not matched to a gene. The CDR3 extends over 16 amino acids. Germline values: CDR1 KGHSH, CDR2 LQKENI. As DNA, the CDR3 is TGTGCCAGCTCACCTCCGGGACTAGCGGGTACTAATGAGCAGTTCTTC. Translating gives CASSPPGLAGTNEQFF.

This chain connects TRBV10-3 to TRBJ1-5, with D unclear. This CDR3 contains 13 residues. Germline CDR1 and CDR2: ENHRY and SYGVKD. Trimming removed 10 bases at V and 0 bases at J, with 10 bases between. CDR3: CASTEYSNQPQHF. CDR3 DNA: TGTGCCAGCACGGAATATAGCAATCAGCCCCAGCATTTT.